This note documents a single T cell receptor (beta chain) sequence. The target antigen is unknown. The PCR made use of 60 Vbeta and 13 Jbeta primers. The method was immunoSEQ multiplex PCR; TCRdb's version includes in-frame clones alone and lacks a portion of them. Its table lists over 110,000 clones. The sample belongs to a study of cytomegalovirus exposure and HLA in healthy donors. The germline gives CDR1 SGDLS, CDR2 YYNGEE. The CDR3 sequence is 12 residues long. V lost 0 bases and J lost 8, with 8 bases in between. Findings and caveats of the study: Cytomegalovirus-associated TCR beta chains were listed, numbering roughly 150. Previous analysis showed most TCR beta V segments were productive about 87% or about 30% of the time.

The TCR comes from a male donor in good health and CMV-seronegative. Sequencing was carried out using PBMCs. This sequence joins TRBV9 and TRBJ1-1, with a possible D match to TRBD1 (5 bases). The CDR3 coding sequence is TGTGCCAGCAGCGTAGCTGGGGGGGAAGCTTTCTTT. Amino acid sequence: CASSVAGGEAFF.